This T cell receptor beta chain originates from a study of cytomegalovirus exposure and HLA in healthy donors. J was trimmed by 2 bases and V by 7 bases; bases with no gene match: 3. Germline CDR1 reads SGHRS; CDR2 reads YFSETQ. The CDR3 has 12 amino acids. PCR involved 60 Vbeta and 13 Jbeta primers. Libraries were prepared by immunoSEQ multiplex PCR; TCRdb keeps only in-frame clonotypes and omits some of them. The sample contains 150,000 to 200,000 clones, roughly 79% of which appear only once. This clone appeared a single time. Specimen: PBMCs. The receptor comes from a woman younger than 35 in good health and CMV-seropositive. The chain recombines TRBV5-1 with TRBJ2-7, with 7 bases lining up with TRBD1. CDR3 sequence reads: CASAGQAYEQYF. CDR3 DNA: TGCGCCAGCGCTGGACAGGCCTACGAGCAGTACTTC.